The present T cell receptor (beta chain) was sequenced within a study of T cell responses to AZD1222 COVID-19 vaccine. Study-wide results and caveats: The donor group comprised mostly white British people and more females; the analysis possibly underestimated clonal diversity. Dominant at 160-218 and 743-854, vaccine-associated CD4 TCRs also spanned spike.

TCRdb's table, derived via immunoSEQ multiplex PCR, lists solely in-frame clones and lacks some. The sample has tens of thousands of clones, around three quarters seen once. Points on this clone: Its antigen is currently unknown.

Germline values: CDR1 SGHVS, CDR2 FQNEAQ. The V gene end was trimmed by 4 bases and the J gene end by 7 bases; junction bases not matched to a gene: 10. The CDR3 sequence is 15 residues long. The chain uses TRBV7-8 and TRBJ1-5, with 7 bases that match TRBD1. The sequences come from peripheral blood, collected on day 0 of AZD1222 vaccination. The TCR originated in an adult in good health. In DNA form, the CDR3 reads TGTGCCAGCAGCTCACGACAGGGTATGGACCAGCCCCAGCATTTT. This encodes CASSSRQGMDQPQHF.